This passage covers 24 T cell receptor beta chains from one sample sequenced in a study of CD8+ T cells in alopecia areata. cDNA reverse transcribed from extracted RNA served as the sequencing template. Measured with immunoSEQ multiplex PCR; TCRdb has only the in-frame clones, and not every one. Among about 110,000 clones listed, roughly 60% were seen once. The source material was CD8+ T cells sorted from blood. The origin of the receptors is a human donor in good health.

This clone has only a few counts. J is TRBJ2-5 and V is TRBV28; possible D gene TRBD1, 6 bases. Germline lookup yields CDR1 MDHEN and CDR2 SYDVKM. Trimming took off 6 bases at V and 2 bases at J, with 16 bases between the two ends. The CDR3 extends over 15 amino acids. The CDR3 DNA follows: TGTGCCAGCAGGGAACCGGGACAACTGCAAGAGACCCAGTACTTC. Translating gives CASREPGQLQETQYF. The complete variable domain, with remaining parts taken from reference TRBV28 and TRBJ2-5, reads DVKVTQSSRYLVKRTGEKVFLECVQDMDHENMFWYRQDPGLGLRLIYFSYDVKMKEKGDIPEGYSVSREKKERFSLILESASTNQTSMYLCASREPGQLQETQYFGPGTRLLVL.

The CDR3 is CSVDTPGSWGNYGYTF. In DNA, the CDR3 is TGCAGCGTCGATACCCCGGGGTCCTGGGGCAACTATGGCTACACCTTC. This chain links TRBV29-1 with TRBJ1-2; D might be TRBD1 (5 bases). V lost 6 bases and J 2 bases, leaving 22 bases between the germline ends. This CDR3 comprises 16 residues. CDR1 and CDR2 (germline): SQVTM, ANQGSEA.

This clone has more than one count but fewer than ten. The chain links TRBV29-1 to TRBJ1-4; D is unresolved. The CDR3 loop spans 11 amino acids. Germline V CDR1 and CDR2: SQVTM, ANQGSEA. V lost 3 bases to trimming and J lost 4 bases, with 3 bases between them. CDR3 nucleotide sequence: TGCAGCGTTGACCTTAATGAAAAACTGTTTTTT. Translation: CSVDLNEKLFF.

The chain uses TRBV28 and TRBJ2-1, with 10 bases lining up with TRBD2. The germline CDR1 and CDR2 sequences are MDHEN and SYDVKM. The trim removed 6 bases at V and 4 bases at J, leaving 6 bases unmatched. This CDR3 is built from 15 residues. The CDR3 DNA reads as TGTGCCAGCAGGATAGCGGGGGGCCCTTACAATGAGCAGTTCTTC. The encoded protein is CASRIAGGPYNEQFF.

Comment on this clone: One end of the junction fails to match germline, which may point to a read error. The chain employs TRBV7-7 and TRBJ2-5; D could derive from TRBD1 or TRBD2 (6 bases each). From germline, CDR1 is SSHAT and CDR2 FNYEAQ (reference sequence). This CDR3 has 13 residues. The DNA for the CDR3 is TGTGCTAGCAGCTTATACGGGGGCCCCATCCAGTACTTC. Its protein product is CASSLYGGPIQYF.

The V call is TRBV19, the J call TRBJ1-6, with D hard to call. Germline V gene sequence: CDR1 LNHDA, CDR2 SQIVND (reference sequence). The CDR3 totals 14 residues. Between the trimmed V and J ends, which lost 3 bases and 5 bases, there was a span of 8 bases. This CDR3 reads CASSISGNNSPLHF. Here the CDR3 DNA reads TGTGCCAGTAGTATCAGCGGGAATAATTCACCCCTCCACTTT.

The chain couples TRBV29-1 to TRBJ1-2, with 7 bases fitting TRBD1. This CDR3 is 12 amino acids long. Per the germline V gene, CDR1 is SQVTM and CDR2 is ANQGSEA. V shed 7 bases and J 4 bases; nucleotides not matched to a gene: 6. CDR3 protein: CSAEQGVYGYTF. The CDR3 nucleotides read TGCAGCGCAGAGCAGGGGGTCTATGGCTACACCTTC.

This clone was detected once. The rearrangement uses TRBV29-1 and TRBJ2-1; TRBD1 is a possible D gene (6 bases). CDR3 size: 14 residues. Trimming cost V 1 base and J 0 bases, with 7 bases left between them. Germline lookup yields CDR1 SQVTM and CDR2 ANQGSEA. The CDR3 nucleotides read TGCAGCGTTGAAGGGGACACCTCCTACAATGAGCAGTTCTTC. This codes for CSVEGDTSYNEQFF.

This chain links TRBV5-6 with TRBJ1-5, with D possibly TRBD1 on 6 matching bases. Trimming removed 0 bases from V and 2 bases from J, with 12 bases in between. The CDR3 extends over 16 amino acids. Germline CDR1 is SGHDT and CDR2 is YYEEEE. Here the CDR3 DNA reads TGTGCCAGCAGCTTGGACAGGGCCGGGGGCAATCAGCCCCAGCATTTT. Its protein product is CASSLDRAGGNQPQHF.

CDR3 sequence reads: CASSFAPHEQYF. The DNA for the CDR3 is TGTGCCAGCAGCTTCGCCCCCCACGAGCAGTACTTC. This sequence joins TRBV5-6 and TRBJ2-7; no clear D gene. The V gene's germline CDR1 is SGHDT and CDR2 YYEEEE. The CDR3 runs to 12 residues. V lost 2 bases and J lost 5, with 8 bases in between. Full variable domain (outside the CDR3, taken from reference TRBV5-6 and TRBJ2-7): DAGVTQSPTHLIKTRGQQVTLRCSPKSGHDTVSWYQQALGQGPQFIFQYYEEEERQRGNFPDRFSGHQFPNYSSELNVNALLLGDSALYLCASSFAPHEQYFGPGTRLTVT.

The chain couples TRBV30 to TRBJ1-2; D remains ambiguous. Germline lookup yields CDR1 GTSNPN and CDR2 SVGIG (reference sequence). The CDR3 length is 14 residues. V lost 1 base and J 5 bases, leaving 14 bases between the germline ends. In nucleotides, the CDR3 is TGTGCCTGGAGTGATCTGGACGTAAGATATGGCTACACCTTC. Translation: CAWSDLDVRYGYTF.

This chain joins TRBV7-9 and TRBJ2-5; maybe TRBD1 (6 bases). The CDR3 totals 14 residues. Germline V CDR1 and CDR2: SEHNR, FQNEAQ (reference sequence). Trimming took off 5 bases at V and 1 base at J, with 11 bases between the two ends. CDR3 DNA sequence: TGTGCCAGCAGCACCCGGGACACCCAAGAGACCCAGTACTTC. Translating it yields CASSTRDTQETQYF.

This clone has just one count. The chain joins TRBV19 to TRBJ2-5, with D perhaps TRBD2 (7 bases). Trimming took off 9 bases at V and 5 bases at J, with 13 bases between the two ends. This CDR3 region has 12 residues. Germline V CDR1 and CDR2: LNHDA, SQIVND (reference sequence). CDR3 amino acids: CASGGPAETQYF. DNA of the CDR3: TGTGCCAGCGGGGGGCCGGCGGAGACCCAGTACTTC.

J is TRBJ1-5 and V is TRBV6-5, with 8 bases aligning to TRBD1. CDR3 length: 15 residues. Germline V gives CDR1 MNHEY, CDR2 SVGAGI. V was clipped by 6 bases and J by 4 bases; unmatched bases: 8. Here the CDR3 DNA reads TGTGCCAGCAGACTCGGGACAGGACAAAATCAGCCCCAGCATTTT. This encodes CASRLGTGQNQPQHF.

The V gene is TRBV13, the J gene TRBJ2-6; D unresolved. The CDR3 is 14 amino acids. V was shortened by 8 bases and J by 0 bases, with 8 bases between the two germline ends. The germline V gene encodes CDR1 PRHDT and CDR2 FYEKMQ (reference sequence). This CDR3 reads CASSPVSGANVLTF. The CDR3 bases are TGTGCCAGCTCACCAGTCTCTGGGGCCAACGTCCTGACTTTC.

V usage is TRBV7-2 and J usage is TRBJ2-3, with TRBD2 as a possible D gene (6 bases). V lost 5 bases, J lost 11 bases, and 17 bases lay in between. Germline CDR1 is SGHTA and CDR2 is FQGNSA. The CDR3 runs 13 residues. The DNA of the CDR3 is TGTGCCAGCAGCACCCATCCGGGGGTGAAGCAGTATTTT. Its protein is CASSTHPGVKQYF.

This chain joins TRBV27 and TRBJ2-7; 8 bases agree with TRBD1. V was pared by 5 bases and J by 4 bases, with 10 bases of the junction left unmatched. Looked up from germline, CDR1 is MNHEY and CDR2 is SMNVEV (reference sequence). The CDR3 sequence is 15 residues long. In DNA, the CDR3 is TGTGCCAGCAGTCTTGGACAGGGTTGGATTTACGAGCAGTACTTC. It encodes CASSLGQGWIYEQYF.

The chain joins TRBV6-4 to TRBJ2-3; 11 positions agree with TRBD1. The CDR3 extends over 16 amino acids. In germline, CDR1 is MRHNA, CDR2 SNTAGT. V lost 4 bases to trimming and J lost 6 bases; unmatched junction nucleotides: 9. The chain's CDR3 is CASSALGTGGSDTQYF. The CDR3 region has the DNA TGTGCCAGCAGTGCCCTCGGGACAGGGGGTTCGGATACGCAGTATTTT.

In nucleotides, the CDR3 is TGTGCCAGCACTCAAGGGGGTTCGAACACTGAAGCTTTCTTT. Protein sequence: CASTQGGSNTEAFF. J is TRBJ1-1 and V is TRBV4-2, with D possibly TRBD1 on 6 matching bases. The germline CDR1 and CDR2 sequences are LGHNA and YNFKEQ. Trimming shortened V by 7 bases and J by 1 base, and 13 bases separated the two germline ends. The CDR3 spans 14 residues.

The rearrangement links TRBV28 to TRBJ2-1; D uncertain. V was trimmed by 5 bases and J by 4 bases, leaving 15 bases between them. The CDR3 sequence is 15 residues long. Germline CDR1 reads MDHEN; CDR2 reads SYDVKM. The CDR3 DNA sequence: TGTGCCAGCAGTCCTGGGTCATTCTCGTACAATGAGCAGTTCTTC. Its protein is CASSPGSFSYNEQFF.

The V gene is TRBV29-1, the J gene TRBJ2-1; tentative D call: TRBD2 (5 bases). Germline assignment: CDR1 SQVTM and CDR2 ANQGSEA. The CDR3 covers 12 residues. The germline V and J ends were trimmed by 6 bases and 6 bases, with 12 bases remaining between them. CDR3 amino acids: CSVDGIGNEQFF. The CDR3 bases are TGCAGCGTAGACGGGATAGGCAATGAGCAGTTCTTC.

This clone was seen only once. V usage is TRBV7-6 and J usage is TRBJ1-2; D unclear. The CDR3 loop spans 15 amino acids. From germline, CDR1 is SGHVS and CDR2 FNYEAQ. V lost 3 bases, J lost 6 bases, and 17 bases lay in between. This CDR3 is CASSFSQARRDGYTF. DNA of the CDR3: TGTGCCAGCAGCTTTAGCCAAGCTAGGAGGGATGGCTACACCTTC.

This chain connects TRBV7-8 to TRBJ2-4, with D uncertain. V lost 1 base and J lost 1, with 5 bases in between. The CDR3 is 14 amino acids. Germline CDR1 is SGHVS and CDR2 is FQNEAQ. The CDR3 protein is CASSLEVAKNIQYF. The CDR3, as DNA: TGTGCCAGCAGCTTAGAGGTGGCCAAAAACATTCAGTACTTC.

The rearrangement joins TRBV5-1 to TRBJ2-7; D unresolved. Germline V gives CDR1 SGHRS, CDR2 YFSETQ. Between the trimmed V and J ends, which lost 2 bases and 1 base, there was a span of 10 bases. The CDR3 sequence is 14 residues long. Here the CDR3 DNA reads TGCGCCAGCAGCTTTGAGGCGAAATCCTACGAGCAGTACTTC. This encodes CASSFEAKSYEQYF.